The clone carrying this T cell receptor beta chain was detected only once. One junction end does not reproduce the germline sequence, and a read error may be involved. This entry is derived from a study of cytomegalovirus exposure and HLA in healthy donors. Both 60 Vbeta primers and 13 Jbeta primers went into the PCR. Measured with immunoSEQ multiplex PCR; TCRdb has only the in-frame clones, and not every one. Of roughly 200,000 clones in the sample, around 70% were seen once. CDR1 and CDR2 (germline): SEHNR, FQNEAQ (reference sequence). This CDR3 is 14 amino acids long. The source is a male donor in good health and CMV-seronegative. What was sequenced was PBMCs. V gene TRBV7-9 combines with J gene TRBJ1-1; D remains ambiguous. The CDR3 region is CSSSLLGSTTEAFF. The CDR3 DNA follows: TGTTCCAGCAGCTTATTGGGCAGTACGACTGAAGCTTTCTTT.